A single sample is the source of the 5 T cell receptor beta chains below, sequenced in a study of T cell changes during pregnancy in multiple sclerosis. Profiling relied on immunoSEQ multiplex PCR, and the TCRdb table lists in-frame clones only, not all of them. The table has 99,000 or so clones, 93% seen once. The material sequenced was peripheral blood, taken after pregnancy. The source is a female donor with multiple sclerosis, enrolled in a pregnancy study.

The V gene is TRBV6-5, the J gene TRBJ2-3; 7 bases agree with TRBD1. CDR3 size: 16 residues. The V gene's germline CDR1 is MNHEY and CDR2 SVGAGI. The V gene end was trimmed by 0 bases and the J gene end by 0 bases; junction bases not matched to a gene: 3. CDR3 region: CASSYSRTGSTDTQYF. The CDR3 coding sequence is TGTGCCAGCAGTTACTCCCGGACAGGAAGCACAGATACGCAGTATTTT.

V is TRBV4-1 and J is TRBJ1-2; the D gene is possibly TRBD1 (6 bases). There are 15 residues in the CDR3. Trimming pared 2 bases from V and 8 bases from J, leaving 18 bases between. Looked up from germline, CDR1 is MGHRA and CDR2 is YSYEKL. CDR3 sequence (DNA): TGCGCCAGCAGCCAAACTACAGGACAGTCGCAAGGCTACACCTTC. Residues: CASSQTTGQSQGYTF.

The CDR3 protein is CASSLLSGTGARNTIYF. Written as DNA, the CDR3 is TGCGCCAGCAGCTTGCTATCCGGGACAGGAGCAAGGAACACCATATATTTT. V usage is TRBV5-1 and J usage is TRBJ1-3; 8 bases fit TRBD1. The CDR3 has 17 amino acids. Germline CDR1 reads SGHRS; CDR2 reads YFSETQ. Trimming cost V 1 base and J 7 bases; bases outside gene matches: 13.

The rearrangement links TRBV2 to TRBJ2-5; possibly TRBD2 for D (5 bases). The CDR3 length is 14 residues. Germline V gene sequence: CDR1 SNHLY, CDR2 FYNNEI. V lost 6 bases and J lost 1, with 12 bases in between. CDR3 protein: CASSYSGGQETQYF. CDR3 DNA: TGTGCCAGCAGCTACTCAGGAGGCCAAGAGACCCAGTACTTC.

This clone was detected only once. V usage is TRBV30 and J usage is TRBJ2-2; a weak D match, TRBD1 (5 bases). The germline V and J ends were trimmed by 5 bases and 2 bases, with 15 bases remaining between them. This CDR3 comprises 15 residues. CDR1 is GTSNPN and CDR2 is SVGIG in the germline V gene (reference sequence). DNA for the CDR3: TGTGCCTGGGCAGGGTCCTCCTTTAACACCGGGGAGCTGTTTTTT. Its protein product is CAWAGSSFNTGELFF. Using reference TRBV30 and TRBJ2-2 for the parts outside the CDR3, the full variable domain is SQTIHQWPATLVQPVGSPLSLECTVEGTSNPNLYWYRQAAGRGLQLLFYSVGIGQISSEVPQNLSASRPQDRQFILSSKKLLLSDSGFYLCAWAGSSFNTGELFFGEGSRLTVL.